The next 5 T cell receptor beta chains were all read from a single sample in a study of radiotherapy plus CTLA-4 blockade in lung cancer. Here immunoSEQ multiplex PCR was the method, and the copy in TCRdb shows in-frame clones only, minus some. This table holds around 80,000 clones, 75% to 90% found once. The sample was peripheral blood, taken from a patient treated with radiotherapy plus ipilimumab. The source is a human donor with non-small cell lung cancer who had stable disease on radiotherapy plus ipilimumab.

This sequence joins TRBV6-1 and TRBJ1-6, with 10 bases lining up with TRBD1. The CDR3 runs 13 residues. Germline CDR1 MNHNS, CDR2 SASEGT. The junction had 4 bases not matched to a gene; V was cut back by 10 bases and J by 7 bases. CDR3 sequence: CANKGQGNSPLHF. The CDR3 DNA reads as TGTGCCAATAAGGGACAGGGGAATTCACCCCTCCACTTT.

This chain links TRBV15 with TRBJ1-5; D is ambiguous. Trimming left V 7 bases short and J 5 bases short, with 15 bases between. The length of the CDR3 is 14 residues. Germline values: CDR1 LNHNV, CDR2 YYDKDF (reference sequence). CDR3 sequence (DNA): TGTGCCACCACAGCAGGTGAAAGCGATCAGCCCCAGCATTTT. As protein: CATTAGESDQPQHF.

This clone has a handful of counts. CDR3 nucleotides: TGTGCCAGTAGTACCGGGACAGGGGGCGCAGATACGCAGTATTTT. As protein: CASSTGTGGADTQYF. This chain connects TRBV19 to TRBJ2-3, with 12 bases matching TRBD1. Germline values: CDR1 LNHDA, CDR2 SQIVND (reference sequence). The CDR3 totals 15 residues. V lost 4 bases to trimming and J lost 4 bases; unmatched junction nucleotides: 3.

The chain employs TRBV10-3 and TRBJ2-1, with TRBD2 identical over 9 bases. CDR3 size: 16 residues. Looked up from germline, CDR1 is ENHRY and CDR2 is SYGVKD. With 0 bases clipped from V and 8 bases from J, the junction kept 8 bases outside the gene matches. CDR3 coding DNA: TGTGCCATCAGTGAGTCTGCGGGGGGGCCGGGAGATGAGCAGTTCTTC. Translation: CAISESAGGPGDEQFF.

The chain has TRBV6-1 and TRBJ1-5, with a tentative D call TRBD1 (5 bases). Per the germline V gene, CDR1 is MNHNS and CDR2 is SASEGT. V was trimmed by 3 bases and J by 0 bases, leaving 9 bases between them. The CDR3 spans 15 residues. The CDR3 DNA reads as TGTGCCAGCAGTGAGACAGATTTTAGCAATCAGCCCCAGCATTTT. This translates into CASSETDFSNQPQHF.